This is a list of T cell receptor beta chains from one sample in a study of T cell responses to AZD1222 COVID-19 vaccine. Sequencing used immunoSEQ multiplex PCR; TCRdb keeps in-frame clones, though not all of them. The sample records some 150,000 clones, approximately 90% being singletons. This material consisted of peripheral blood, taken on day 0 of MenACWY control vaccination. These receptors were obtained from an adult in good health. Both conserved end residues are part of each CDR3. A D gene is named only where the DNA matches it firmly. Size is omitted from some rows. Given values are once, few, many or a class for expanded clones.

CDR3 length: 17; V gene: TRBV18; clone size: NA; J gene: TRBJ2-3; D gene: TRBD1; CDR3 DNA: TGTGCCAGCTCACCGCTAGGACAGGGCCAAGGGACAGATACGCAGTATTTT; CDR3 protein: CASSPLGQGQGTDTQYF
CDR3 length: 14; V gene: TRBV21-1; clone size: once; J gene: TRBJ2-7; D gene: NA; CDR3 DNA: TGTGCCAGCAGCAAAGTCTGGGCAGACTACGAGCAGTACTTC; CDR3 protein: CASSKVWADYEQYF
CDR3 length: 12; V gene: TRBV27; clone size: NA; J gene: TRBJ1-5; D gene: NA; CDR3 DNA: TGTGCCAGCAGTTTCCCCAATCAGCCCCAGCATTTT; CDR3 protein: CASSFPNQPQHF
CDR3 length: 14; V gene: TRBV7-9; clone size: NA; J gene: TRBJ1-1; D gene: NA; CDR3 DNA: TGTGCCAGCAGCTTAGGGGGAGGCGGTCCTGAAGCTTTCTTT; CDR3 protein: CASSLGGGGPEAFF
CDR3 length: 15; V gene: TRBV18; clone size: NA; J gene: TRBJ1-4; D gene: TRBD1; CDR3 DNA: TGTGCCAGCTCACCAGTGAGGGGGCAGAATGAAAAACTGTTTTTT; CDR3 protein: CASSPVRGQNEKLFF
CDR3 length: 12; V gene: TRBV24-1; clone size: NA; J gene: TRBJ1-2; D gene: NA; CDR3 DNA: TGTGCCACCAGTGCCTCCAACTATGGCTACACCTTC; CDR3 protein: CATSASNYGYTF
CDR3 length: 16; V gene: TRBV5-6; clone size: NA; J gene: TRBJ2-5; D gene: TRBD2; CDR3 DNA: TGTGCCAGCAGCTTCTATCTTAGCGGGAGGGAAGAGACCCAGTACTTC; CDR3 protein: CASSFYLSGREETQYF
CDR3 length: 12; V gene: TRBV6-5; clone size: NA; J gene: TRBJ2-7; D gene: TRBD2; CDR3 DNA: TGTGCCAGCACTAGCGGGAGTCCCGAGCAGTACTTC; CDR3 protein: CASTSGSPEQYF
CDR3 length: 15; V gene: TRBV10-3; clone size: few; J gene: TRBJ2-1; D gene: NA; CDR3 DNA: TGTGCCACCACGGTGGGAGAGAGCTCCTACAATGAGCAGTTCTTC; CDR3 protein: CATTVGESSYNEQFF
CDR3 length: 17; V gene: TRBV5-4; clone size: NA; J gene: TRBJ1-5; D gene: NA; CDR3 DNA: TGTGCCAGCAGCTCCGGGGGGCAGGGCGGACGCAATCAGCCCCAGCATTTT; CDR3 protein: CASSSGGQGGRNQPQHF
CDR3 length: 17; V gene: TRBV9; clone size: once; J gene: TRBJ2-3; D gene: TRBD2; CDR3 DNA: TGTGCCAGCAGTCCACCCTGGCTAGCGGGAGTTGCAGATACGCAGTATTTT; CDR3 protein: CASSPPWLAGVADTQYF
CDR3 length: 15; V gene: TRBV7-9; clone size: NA; J gene: TRBJ2-5; D gene: NA; CDR3 DNA: TGTGCCAGCAGCTTATTCGGCAGGGGTCGCGAGACCCAGTACTTC; CDR3 protein: CASSLFGRGRETQYF
CDR3 length: 15; V gene: TRBV5-1; clone size: NA; J gene: TRBJ2-1; D gene: TRBD2; CDR3 DNA: TGCGCCAGCAGTGACCCTAGCGGGAGCGGAGATGAGCAGTTCTTC; CDR3 protein: CASSDPSGSGDEQFF
CDR3 length: 12; V gene: TRBV13; clone size: NA; J gene: TRBJ2-1; D gene: NA; CDR3 DNA: TGTGCCAGCAGCTCCCCCCGGGCAGAGCAGTTCTTC; CDR3 protein: CASSSPRAEQFF
CDR3 length: 14; V gene: TRBV2; clone size: NA; J gene: TRBJ2-5; D gene: NA; CDR3 DNA: TGTGCCAGCAGTGTGGGCAGGGGCATTGAGACCCAGTACTTC; CDR3 protein: CASSVGRGIETQYF
CDR3 length: 15; V gene: TRBV21-1; clone size: NA; J gene: TRBJ1-2; D gene: NA; CDR3 DNA: TGTGCCAGCAGCCCCTCAAGGGGGGTCGACTATGGCTACACCTTC; CDR3 protein: CASSPSRGVDYGYTF
CDR3 length: 13; V gene: TRBV27; clone size: few; J gene: TRBJ2-7; D gene: NA; CDR3 DNA: TGTGCCAGCAGCCAACAGGGATATGGAGAGCAGTACTTC; CDR3 protein: CASSQQGYGEQYF
CDR3 length: 18; V gene: TRBV11-2; clone size: NA; J gene: TRBJ2-6; D gene: TRBD2; CDR3 DNA: TGTGCCAGCAGCTTACCGGCGGGAGGGCTCTCTGGGGCCAACGTCCTGACTTTC; CDR3 protein: CASSLPAGGLSGANVLTF
CDR3 length: 14; V gene: TRBV12-5; clone size: NA; J gene: TRBJ1-1; D gene: NA; CDR3 DNA: TGTGCTAGTGGCCCAGGGGCCATGAACACTGAAGCTTTCTTT; CDR3 protein: CASGPGAMNTEAFF
CDR3 length: 15; V gene: TRBV2; clone size: NA; J gene: TRBJ1-5; D gene: NA; CDR3 DNA: TGTGCCAGCAGTGATCAAAATGGTCCAAATCAGCCCCAGCATTTT; CDR3 protein: CASSDQNGPNQPQHF
CDR3 length: 16; V gene: TRBV4-3; clone size: NA; J gene: TRBJ2-4; D gene: NA; CDR3 DNA: TGCGCCAGCAGCCAAGATTCTGGAGACGGAGAAAACATTCAGTACTTC; CDR3 protein: CASSQDSGDGENIQYF
CDR3 length: 16; V gene: TRBV5-4; clone size: NA; J gene: TRBJ1-2; D gene: TRBD1; CDR3 DNA: TGTGCCAGCAGCTTAGACAGGGACAAGAAAAACTATGGCTACACCTTC; CDR3 protein: CASSLDRDKKNYGYTF